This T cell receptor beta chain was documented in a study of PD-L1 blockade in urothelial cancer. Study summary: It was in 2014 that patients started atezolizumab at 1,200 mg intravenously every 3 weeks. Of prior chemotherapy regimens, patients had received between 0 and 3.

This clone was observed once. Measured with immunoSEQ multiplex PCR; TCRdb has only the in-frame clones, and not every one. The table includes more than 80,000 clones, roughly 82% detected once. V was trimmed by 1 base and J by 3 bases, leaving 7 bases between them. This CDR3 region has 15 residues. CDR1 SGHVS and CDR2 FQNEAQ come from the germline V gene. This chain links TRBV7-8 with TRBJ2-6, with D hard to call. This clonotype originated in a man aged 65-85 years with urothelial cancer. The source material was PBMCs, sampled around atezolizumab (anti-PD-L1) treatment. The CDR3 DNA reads TGTGCCAGCAGCTTAGTGGCTTTTGGGGCCAACGTCCTGACTTTC. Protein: CASSLVAFGANVLTF. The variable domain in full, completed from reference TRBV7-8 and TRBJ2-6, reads GAGVSQSPRYKVAKRGQDVALRCDPISGHVSLFWYQQALGQGPEFLTYFQNEAQLDKSGLPSDRFFAERPEGSVSTLKIQRTQQEDSAVYLCASSLVAFGANVLTFGAGSRLTVL.